The T cell receptor (beta chain) under discussion was sequenced for a study of shared clonotypes between healthy human individuals. General study results and limits: Around 5% was the fraction of naive CD4 clonotypes found shared across a few donors.

Turning to this clone: The antigen is unknown. Within the sample, other DNA sequences also encode this same CDR3.

Assay used: immunoSEQ multiplex PCR; TCRdb lists only in-frame clones, some missing. The sample shows over a million clones, around 97% of them seen only once. V shed 5 bases and J shed 6 bases, with 8 bases lying between them. The germline V gene has CDR1 MDHEN and CDR2 SYDVKM. The CDR3 covers 11 residues. Sequenced: naive CD4+ T cells sorted from blood. Stated subset: CD45RA+ positively selected. This sequence originates from a man aged 25 to 40 in good health. The rearrangement links TRBV28 to TRBJ2-7, with a possible D match to TRBD1 (6 bases). The CDR3 DNA reads as TGTGCCAGCAGTCCCAGGGGCGAGCAGTACTTC. Translating gives CASSPRGEQYF.